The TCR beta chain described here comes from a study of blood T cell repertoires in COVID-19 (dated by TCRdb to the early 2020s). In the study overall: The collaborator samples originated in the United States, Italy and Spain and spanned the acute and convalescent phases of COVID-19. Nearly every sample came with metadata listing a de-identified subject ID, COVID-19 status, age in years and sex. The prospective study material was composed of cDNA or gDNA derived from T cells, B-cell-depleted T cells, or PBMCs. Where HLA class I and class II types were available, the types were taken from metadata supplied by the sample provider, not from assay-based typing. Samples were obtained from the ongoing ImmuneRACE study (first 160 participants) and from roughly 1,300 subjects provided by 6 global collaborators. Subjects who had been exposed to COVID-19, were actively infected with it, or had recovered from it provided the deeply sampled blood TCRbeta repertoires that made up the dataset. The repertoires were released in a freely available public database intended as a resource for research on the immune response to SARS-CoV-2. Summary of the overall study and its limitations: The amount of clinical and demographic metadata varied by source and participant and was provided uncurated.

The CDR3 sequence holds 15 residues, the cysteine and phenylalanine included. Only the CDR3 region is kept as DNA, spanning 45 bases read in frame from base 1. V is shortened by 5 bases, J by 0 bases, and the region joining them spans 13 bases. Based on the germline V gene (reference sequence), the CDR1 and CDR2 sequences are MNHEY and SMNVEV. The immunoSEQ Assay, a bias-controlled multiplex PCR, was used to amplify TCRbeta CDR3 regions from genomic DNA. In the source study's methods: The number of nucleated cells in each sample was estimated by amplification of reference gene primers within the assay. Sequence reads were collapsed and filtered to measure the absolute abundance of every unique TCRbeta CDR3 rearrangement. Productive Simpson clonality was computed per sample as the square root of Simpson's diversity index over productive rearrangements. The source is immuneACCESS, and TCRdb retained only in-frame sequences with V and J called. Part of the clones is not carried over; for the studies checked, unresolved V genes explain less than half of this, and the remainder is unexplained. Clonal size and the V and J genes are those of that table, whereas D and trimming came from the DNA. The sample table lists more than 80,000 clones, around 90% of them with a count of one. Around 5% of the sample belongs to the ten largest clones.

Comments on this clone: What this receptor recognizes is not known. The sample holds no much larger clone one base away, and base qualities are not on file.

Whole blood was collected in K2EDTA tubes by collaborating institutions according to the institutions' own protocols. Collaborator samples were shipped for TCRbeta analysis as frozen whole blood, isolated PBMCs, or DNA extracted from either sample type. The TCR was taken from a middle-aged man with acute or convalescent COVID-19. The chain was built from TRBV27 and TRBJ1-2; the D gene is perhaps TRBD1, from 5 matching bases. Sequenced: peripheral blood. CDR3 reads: CASSPLGGANYGYTF. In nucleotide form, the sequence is TGTGCCAGCAGTCCCCTCGGGGGAGCTAACTATGGCTACACCTTC.